The rows below give T cell receptor beta chains drawn from one sample of a study of T cell responses to AZD1222 COVID-19 vaccine. The data were produced by immunoSEQ multiplex PCR, yet TCRdb's version contains in-frame clones alone and is incomplete. The sample has about 94,000 clones, approximately 90% seen once. The starting material was peripheral blood, obtained on day 0 of AZD1222 vaccination. These receptor sequences come from an adult in good health. Each CDR3 is given with its conserved first and last residue. Fields, in order: D gene, clone size, J gene, V gene, CDR3 DNA, CDR3 protein. The D gene is left open where the match is weak. Clone size is stated in some rows and not others, as once, few, many or a class when expanded.

D gene: -; clone size: -; J gene: TRBJ2-3; V gene: TRBV19; CDR3 DNA: TGTGCCAGTACCTTCCGGGGTAGCACAGATACGCAGTATTTT; CDR3 protein: CASTFRGSTDTQYF
D gene: -; clone size: -; J gene: TRBJ2-5; V gene: TRBV5-4; CDR3 DNA: TGTGCCAGCAGCTACCAAGAGACCCAGTACTTC; CDR3 protein: CASSYQETQYF
D gene: -; clone size: -; J gene: TRBJ1-2; V gene: TRBV7-9; CDR3 DNA: TGTGCCAGCAGCTTATCCCCAGGGTTTTCTGGCTACACCTTC; CDR3 protein: CASSLSPGFSGYTF
D gene: -; clone size: -; J gene: TRBJ2-3; V gene: TRBV21-1; CDR3 DNA: TGTGCCAGCAGCACTTGTGGATACGACTACACAGATACGCAGTATTTT; CDR3 protein: CASSTCGYDYTDTQYF
D gene: -; clone size: -; J gene: TRBJ1-2; V gene: TRBV7-2; CDR3 DNA: TGTGCCAGCAGCTTAGATGCAGGAGCTAACTATGGCTACACCTTC; CDR3 protein: CASSLDAGANYGYTF
D gene: -; clone size: few; J gene: TRBJ1-1; V gene: TRBV5-5; CDR3 DNA: TGTGCCAGCAAGGGGGACCTGAACACTGAAGCTTTCTTT; CDR3 protein: CASKGDLNTEAFF
D gene: -; clone size: -; J gene: TRBJ2-3; V gene: TRBV5-4; CDR3 DNA: TGTGCCAGCAGCCCCGGGACCGACCTTGGTACGCAGTATTTT; CDR3 protein: CASSPGTDLGTQYF
D gene: -; clone size: -; J gene: TRBJ1-4; V gene: TRBV12-3/TRBV12-4; CDR3 DNA: TGTGCCAGCAGTTTAAAGGGACTCGAAAAACTGTTTTTT; CDR3 protein: CASSLKGLEKLFF
D gene: -; clone size: -; J gene: TRBJ2-5; V gene: TRBV18; CDR3 DNA: TGTGCCAGCTCACCACCGGGCCGATCCCGGGAGACCCAGTACTTC; CDR3 protein: CASSPPGRSRETQYF
D gene: -; clone size: -; J gene: TRBJ2-6; V gene: TRBV7-2; CDR3 DNA: TGTGCCAGCAGCTTAGGGGTTGGGGGCTTTTCTGCTGGGGCCAACGTCCTGACTTTC; CDR3 protein: CASSLGVGGFSAGANVLTF
D gene: TRBD1; clone size: -; J gene: TRBJ1-1; V gene: TRBV9; CDR3 DNA: TGTGCCAGCAGCGTCAAACAGGGGAGGAACACTGAAGCTTTCTTT; CDR3 protein: CASSVKQGRNTEAFF
D gene: -; clone size: -; J gene: TRBJ1-1; V gene: TRBV30; CDR3 DNA: TGTGCCTGGAGTGTAGGGGGGGGCACTGAAGCTTTCTTT; CDR3 protein: CAWSVGGGTEAFF
D gene: TRBD1; clone size: -; J gene: TRBJ2-2; V gene: TRBV4-3; CDR3 DNA: TGCGCCAGCAGCCAAGAGGTGCAGGGGGCGCACACCGGGGAGCTGTTTTTT; CDR3 protein: CASSQEVQGAHTGELFF
D gene: -; clone size: -; J gene: TRBJ1-1; V gene: TRBV30; CDR3 DNA: TGTGCCTGGAGTGATTCGCGGGTAATAAGACGGACTGAAGCTTTCTTT; CDR3 protein: CAWSDSRVIRRTEAFF
D gene: -; clone size: -; J gene: TRBJ1-5; V gene: TRBV5-5; CDR3 DNA: TGTGCCAGCAGCCCCTATGTGGCAGGAGATGGGGAGCCCCAGCATTTT; CDR3 protein: CASSPYVAGDGEPQHF
D gene: -; clone size: few; J gene: TRBJ2-3; V gene: TRBV5-4; CDR3 DNA: TGTGCCAGCAGACCAGGGCGCACAGATACGCAGTATTTT; CDR3 protein: CASRPGRTDTQYF
D gene: -; clone size: -; J gene: TRBJ1-3; V gene: TRBV4-2; CDR3 DNA: TGTGCCAGCAGCCAAGAAGTCTCTTCGGCAGGGCGTTTATCCTCTGGAAACACCATATATTTT; CDR3 protein: CASSQEVSSAGRLSSGNTIYF
D gene: TRBD1; clone size: -; J gene: TRBJ1-3; V gene: TRBV6-5; CDR3 DNA: TGTGCCAGCAGTTCGACAGGGCCTTCCTCTGGAAACACCATATATTTT; CDR3 protein: CASSSTGPSSGNTIYF
D gene: TRBD1; clone size: -; J gene: TRBJ1-2; V gene: TRBV2; CDR3 DNA: TGTGCCAGCGGGGGGGACAGGGGACGGTATGGCTACACCTTC; CDR3 protein: CASGGDRGRYGYTF
D gene: TRBD1; clone size: -; J gene: TRBJ1-6; V gene: TRBV19; CDR3 DNA: TGTGCCAGTACCGCGGACAGGCCCTATTCACCCCTCCACTTT; CDR3 protein: CASTADRPYSPLHF
D gene: -; clone size: -; J gene: TRBJ1-6; V gene: TRBV19; CDR3 DNA: TGTGCCAGTAGTATACCCCTACCCAGTTCCTCAAATTCACCCCTCCACTTT; CDR3 protein: CASSIPLPSSSNSPLHF
D gene: -; clone size: once; J gene: TRBJ1-6; V gene: TRBV30; CDR3 DNA: TGTGCCTGGAGTGTAAAACCGGTTTCACCCCTCCACTTT; CDR3 protein: CAWSVKPVSPLHF
D gene: TRBD1; clone size: -; J gene: TRBJ2-7; V gene: TRBV29-1; CDR3 DNA: TGCAGCGGGGGACAGGACCCTTACGAGCAGTACTTC; CDR3 protein: CSGGQDPYEQYF
D gene: -; clone size: -; J gene: TRBJ1-4; V gene: TRBV6-1; CDR3 DNA: TGTGCCAGCAGTGAAACCCCTCCCAGGGTAGGCGAAAAACTGTTTTTT; CDR3 protein: CASSETPPRVGEKLFF
D gene: -; clone size: -; J gene: TRBJ1-4; V gene: TRBV6-2/TRBV6-3; CDR3 DNA: TGTGCCAGCAGTTCGCGGTCCGCGGTTAATGAAAAACTGTTTTTT; CDR3 protein: CASSSRSAVNEKLFF
D gene: TRBD2; clone size: -; J gene: TRBJ2-2; V gene: TRBV9; CDR3 DNA: TGTGCCAGCAGCGTAGAGGTGGGGCTCGGACTAGCGGGGAGCACCGGGGAGCTGTTTTTT; CDR3 protein: CASSVEVGLGLAGSTGELFF
D gene: -; clone size: few; J gene: TRBJ1-4; V gene: TRBV7-9; CDR3 DNA: TGTGCCAGCAGCGCGTCATACGGAAAACTGTTTTTT; CDR3 protein: CASSASYGKLFF
D gene: -; clone size: few; J gene: TRBJ1-2; V gene: TRBV6-2/TRBV6-3; CDR3 DNA: TGTGCCAGCAGTGGTCGGGTGTATGGCTACACCTTC; CDR3 protein: CASSGRVYGYTF
D gene: -; clone size: -; J gene: TRBJ1-3; V gene: TRBV28; CDR3 DNA: TGTGCCAGCAGTCCCGACGGGCGGTCTGGAGACACCATATATTTT; CDR3 protein: CASSPDGRSGDTIYF
D gene: -; clone size: -; J gene: TRBJ1-1; V gene: TRBV30; CDR3 DNA: TGTGCCTTCCGCCATGGGTCCACTGAAGCTTTCTTT; CDR3 protein: CAFRHGSTEAFF
D gene: -; clone size: -; J gene: TRBJ1-2; V gene: TRBV12-3/TRBV12-4; CDR3 DNA: TGTGCCAGCAGTTTAAGCGGGCGAGGCTACACCTTC; CDR3 protein: CASSLSGRGYTF
D gene: -; clone size: -; J gene: TRBJ1-1; V gene: TRBV6-5; CDR3 DNA: TGTGCCAGCAGTTCCACCCGGGACGGGATGATGTCTTTCTTT; CDR3 protein: CASSSTRDGMMSFF
D gene: -; clone size: -; J gene: TRBJ1-5; V gene: TRBV19; CDR3 DNA: TGTGCCAGTAGTATGAGATTCAGGGCAGGAGGGCAGCCCCAGCATTTT; CDR3 protein: CASSMRFRAGGQPQHF
D gene: -; clone size: -; J gene: TRBJ2-1; V gene: TRBV9; CDR3 DNA: TGTGCCAGCAGCGTAGTCGGGGGTAGTTCCTACAATGAGCAGTTCTTC; CDR3 protein: CASSVVGGSSYNEQFF
D gene: -; clone size: -; J gene: TRBJ1-1; V gene: TRBV10-3; CDR3 DNA: TGTGCCATCGGCGGTCAGGGTGAAGCTTTCTTT; CDR3 protein: CAIGGQGEAFF
D gene: -; clone size: -; J gene: TRBJ2-2; V gene: TRBV5-5; CDR3 DNA: TGTGCCAGCAGCTTGTGGACGGAGAACACCGGGGAGCTGTTTTTT; CDR3 protein: CASSLWTENTGELFF
D gene: -; clone size: -; J gene: TRBJ2-3; V gene: TRBV28; CDR3 DNA: TGTGCCAGCAGTTCTGTGGCGGGAAATGCAGATACGCAGTATTTT; CDR3 protein: CASSSVAGNADTQYF
D gene: TRBD2; clone size: -; J gene: TRBJ2-3; V gene: TRBV5-1; CDR3 DNA: TGCGCCAGCAGCCCGATGATCGCCGGGGGGAACACAGATACGCAGTATTTT; CDR3 protein: CASSPMIAGGNTDTQYF
D gene: -; clone size: once; J gene: TRBJ2-1; V gene: TRBV7-9; CDR3 DNA: TGTGCCAGCAGCTCGGACCATTTCTCCTACAATGAGCAGTTCTTC; CDR3 protein: CASSSDHFSYNEQFF
D gene: -; clone size: -; J gene: TRBJ2-1; V gene: TRBV6-6; CDR3 DNA: TGTGCCAGCAGTTACTCGAAGCAGGGGTCTGACAATGAGCAGTTCTTC; CDR3 protein: CASSYSKQGSDNEQFF
D gene: -; clone size: -; J gene: TRBJ1-5; V gene: TRBV19; CDR3 DNA: TGTGCCAGTAGTATTCCCGGGCTAGGCAATCAGCCCCAGCATTTT; CDR3 protein: CASSIPGLGNQPQHF
D gene: -; clone size: -; J gene: TRBJ1-1; V gene: TRBV13; CDR3 DNA: TGTGCCAGCAGCTTAGGGTCTCCGAACACTGAAGCTTTCTTT; CDR3 protein: CASSLGSPNTEAFF
D gene: -; clone size: -; J gene: TRBJ1-1; V gene: TRBV6-5; CDR3 DNA: TGTGCCAGCAGTTATCTCAGGAACACTGAAGCTTTCTTT; CDR3 protein: CASSYLRNTEAFF
D gene: TRBD1; clone size: -; J gene: TRBJ2-7; V gene: TRBV7-2; CDR3 DNA: TGTGCCAGCAGCTTAGTCGGGACAGGGGGGGGTTACGAGCAGTACTTC; CDR3 protein: CASSLVGTGGGYEQYF
D gene: -; clone size: -; J gene: TRBJ2-3; V gene: TRBV6-5; CDR3 DNA: TGTGCCAGCAGTTACCCGTGGGATACGCAGTATTTT; CDR3 protein: CASSYPWDTQYF
D gene: -; clone size: -; J gene: TRBJ1-1; V gene: TRBV6-2/TRBV6-3; CDR3 DNA: TGTGCCAGCAGTTACGGGGACAAGTCGGGCACTGAAGCTTTCTTT; CDR3 protein: CASSYGDKSGTEAFF
D gene: -; clone size: -; J gene: TRBJ2-5; V gene: TRBV3-1/TRBV3-2; CDR3 DNA: TGTGCCAGCAGCCAAGGGAGTATGGAGACCCAGTACTTC; CDR3 protein: CASSQGSMETQYF
D gene: -; clone size: -; J gene: TRBJ1-4; V gene: TRBV7-9; CDR3 DNA: TGTGCCAGCAGCCCGAGGGGGAATGAAAAACTGTTTTTT; CDR3 protein: CASSPRGNEKLFF
D gene: -; clone size: -; J gene: TRBJ1-5; V gene: TRBV7-9; CDR3 DNA: TGTGCCAGCAGCTTAGAGGGGAGCAATCAGCCCCAGCATTTT; CDR3 protein: CASSLEGSNQPQHF
D gene: -; clone size: -; J gene: TRBJ1-4; V gene: TRBV30; CDR3 DNA: TGTGCCTGGAGTAGGGGGACATCAACTAATGAAAAACTGTTTTTT; CDR3 protein: CAWSRGTSTNEKLFF
D gene: -; clone size: -; J gene: TRBJ2-2; V gene: TRBV5-6; CDR3 DNA: TGTGCCAGCAGCTTGGATGTACCCGGGGAGCTGTTTTTT; CDR3 protein: CASSLDVPGELFF
D gene: -; clone size: -; J gene: TRBJ2-7; V gene: TRBV7-9; CDR3 DNA: TGTGCCAGCAGCTCGGGCCCGCTGTTTTACGAGCAGTACTTC; CDR3 protein: CASSSGPLFYEQYF
D gene: TRBD1; clone size: -; J gene: TRBJ1-5; V gene: TRBV7-9; CDR3 DNA: TGTGCCAGCAGCTCCAACAGGGGAAATCAGCCCCAGCATTTT; CDR3 protein: CASSSNRGNQPQHF
D gene: -; clone size: -; J gene: TRBJ2-7; V gene: TRBV6-6; CDR3 DNA: TGTGCCAGCAGCTCAGTCTCCTACGAGCAGTACTTC; CDR3 protein: CASSSVSYEQYF
D gene: -; clone size: -; J gene: TRBJ1-1; V gene: TRBV2; CDR3 DNA: TGTGCCAGCAGTGATCGGGGTATGAACACTGAAGCTTTCTTT; CDR3 protein: CASSDRGMNTEAFF
D gene: TRBD1; clone size: -; J gene: TRBJ2-2; V gene: TRBV12-3/TRBV12-4; CDR3 DNA: TGTGCCAATACAGGGGTTAACGGGGAGCTGTTTTTT; CDR3 protein: CANTGVNGELFF
D gene: -; clone size: -; J gene: TRBJ1-5; V gene: TRBV10-3; CDR3 DNA: TGTGCCGCGACCGGGGCAAATAGCAATCAGCCCCAGCATTTT; CDR3 protein: CAATGANSNQPQHF